This T cell receptor (beta chain) was obtained from a study of cytomegalovirus exposure and HLA in healthy donors (dated by TCRdb to the late 2010s). With respect to the entire study: In an earlier analysis of 450 to 750 of the donors, 276 Gb of sequence data and approximately 100 million unique TCR beta sequences from 180 million or so T cells were reported. High-throughput TCR immunosequencing, statistical association of individual TCRs with disease status, and machine learning were combined to predict cytomegalovirus infection status. Across under 500 genotyped donors of the cohort, an average of about 200,000 unique TCR beta nucleotide sequences per donor were sequenced, and roughly 18% of those sequences were non-productive. The study profiled the T cell repertoires of about 640 subjects by immunosequencing and related them to cytomegalovirus serostatus. HLA typing covered class I and class II loci at four-digit resolution. An earlier analysis of around 640 of the donors used high-throughput TCR beta sequencing to judge whether each TCR beta V gene segment behaved as functional or pseudogenic. Five DR-DQ haplotypes were treated as single units for association and clustering because of strong linkage in the cohort. Of the 398 genotyped donors, about 80% fell in the genetic ancestry cluster associated with self-reported Caucasian donors. Rather than drawing on any new phenotypic data, the later analysis identified candidate immune exposures from TCR beta sequences and the way those sequences occurred across donors. Besides the first cohort of approximately 670 subjects, a separate validation cohort made up of 120 different subjects was used. Alongside the repertoire data, information on donor age, sex, ethnicity and CMV serostatus was compiled. An early release covering about 600 HLA-typed donors comprised 250 to 350 gigabases of sequencing data and around 80 million unique TCR sequences. Typing coverage differed by locus: A, B, C, DRB1 and DQB1 were typed in roughly 620-630 donors, DQA1 in 500 to 550, DPA1 in 600 to 610, and DPB1 in approximately 450. The aim of the study was to test whether cataloging public T cell receptors could identify signatures of past pathogen exposure. Every discovery cohort repertoire had been produced on one sequencing platform. A later analysis re-examined previously published TCR beta repertoires from about 700 donors and added high-resolution HLA genotyping to investigate patterns of TCR occurrence. A later genetic analysis used genome-wide SNP genotypes for about 60% of the roughly 700 donors, treating that subset as a discovery cohort. What the study reported, not specific to this receptor: In a later analysis, HLA-associated TCR beta chains showed more clonal expansion and lower generation probabilities than non-associated chains that were equally common. While some public TCRs were present in many individuals, most TCR sequences turned up only very rarely across donors. When HLA alleles, especially DR and DQ, strongly co-occurred, TCR associations were difficult to assign to individual alleles. In this cohort, only TCR beta chains were sequenced, and detectable features were limited by the absence of alpha or paired-chain data. Compared with the approximately 670-donor mean, donors in an Asian-associated ancestry cluster had fewer N-insertions in productive TCRs, according to a later genetic analysis. Three of the identified cytomegalovirus-associated TCR beta chains were confirmed in vitro to be specific for cytomegalovirus antigens. A further reported finding was that TCR beta sequences accurately predicted the HLA-A and HLA-B alleles for most subjects in the first cohort. The 87-base-pair reads could not distinguish some IMGT-functional V segments, including TRBV6-2 and TRBV6-3, so those segments were excluded. The authors suggested that the approach could potentially be generalized to other disease states and immunological phenotypes. In a later analysis, TCR association rates were found to vary across HLA loci, with the most associated TCRs seen for DRB1 alleles and the fewest for HLA-C alleles. The study gave a list of about 160 TCR beta chains associated with cytomegalovirus. An association between a missense DCLRE1C variant and V-gene and J-gene trimming of TCR beta chains was found in a later genetic analysis and replicated in an independent cohort. Linkage disequilibrium might explain the correlated functional status among segregating V segments, but an unknown experimental factor could not be excluded. The presence/absence analyses assumed that sequencing depth was roughly uniform across donors, and that assumption may not be true. Fewer than 20 rarely observed V segments, including chromosome 9 orphons, were excluded from the earlier analysis of several hundred of the donors because counts were too low. According to a later analysis, parvovirus B19, influenza, CMV and Epstein-Barr virus appeared linked to several top co-occurrence clusters. The classifier was reported to diagnose cytomegalovirus status with high specificity and sensitivity in both the original and validation cohorts. A later analysis found that most CMV-associated TCR beta chains appeared HLA-restricted, with HLA associations seemingly driven largely by CMV exposure. In a later analysis, around 15,000 TCR beta sequences were associated with specific HLA alleles at a false discovery rate of 0.05. Because some donors lacked HLA typing at each locus, the association tests relied only on the typed subset. CMV serostatus was the only immune exposure information available for the cohort. An earlier analysis of some 590 of the donors showed that most TCR beta V segments appeared in productive rearrangements either about 87% or about 30% of the time, which broadly matched IMGT annotations. A group of highly shared sequence variants was considered likely to be a technical artifact of the sequencing pipeline.

The CDR3 holds 14 amino acids from the cysteine to the phenylalanine. CDR3 DNA is the only sequence kept; it has 42 bases, read in frame from the first base. CDR1 and CDR2 (ENHRY, SYGVKD) derive from the germline V gene. Trimmed from V: 8 bases; trimmed from J: 3 bases; junction bases lacking a gene match: 6. Receptor libraries were prepared by the immunoSEQ multiplex PCR assay. For the multiplex PCR, a mixture combining 60 forward primers for TCR Vbeta segments and 13 reverse primers for TCR Jbeta segments was used. Amplification of the CDR3 region of rearranged TCR beta genes was performed with a multiplex PCR assay on genomic DNA. The amplified TCR beta libraries were sequenced on the Illumina HiSeq System as 87-base-pair reads. The authors' analysis ran thus. Across the 500 to 700 repertoires, a later analysis counted some 80 million unique TCR beta chains, roughly 11 million of which were shared by at least two donors. To remove PCR and sequencing errors, raw reads were error-corrected and collapsed into unique sequences using a nearest-neighbor algorithm that merged closely related sequences. V, D and J gene segments were assigned by aligning CDR3 sequences to IMGT reference sequences. Each retained sequence needed at least a six-nucleotide match to both a V gene segment and a J gene segment. Rearrangements were classified as productive when the CDR3 lacked stop codons and remained in frame with V and J, and all other rearrangements were classified as non-productive. Following IMGT convention, CDR3 was defined as the stretch from the second conserved V-encoded cysteine up to the conserved J-encoded phenylalanine. The earlier analysis of fewer than 750 of the donors excluded sequences that lacked an unambiguous match to a single V gene segment. In an earlier analysis of around 590 of the donors, a V segment was called functional when productive rearrangements were above 56.7%, and segregating when the standard deviation between donors exceeded 5%. A statistical classification framework was developed to diagnose cytomegalovirus status using the catalog of TCR beta chain sequences. In a later analysis, TCR nucleotide sequences were compared against IMGT/GENE-DB human TR gene sequences so that V and J genes could be assigned. A later analysis assigned CDR3 sequences and most-parsimonious VDJ recombination scenarios with the TCRdist pipeline. In a later analysis, each TCR beta chain was defined by its CDR3 amino acid sequence together with its V-gene family, and reads lacking a unique V-gene family were excluded. In a later analysis, fewer than 650 highly shared, low-generation-probability nucleotide sequences were removed to address suspected cross-contamination and a sequencing artifact. In a later analysis, a clonal expansion index for each public chain was calculated from normalized within-repertoire ranks of inferred template counts. In a later analysis, generation probabilities were computed using a VDJ recombination model fitted to out-of-frame rearrangements, and the results were checked against IGoR. In a later analysis, hypergeometric tests were used to score TCR-TCR, TCR-HLA and TCR-CMV co-occurrence, with a repertoire-size bias correction applied to TCR pairs. In a later analysis, false discovery rates were estimated by permuting HLA or CMV assignments 20 times. In a later analysis, co-occurring TCRs were grouped using DBSCAN, with TCRdist sequence similarity added in when clustering inside HLA-allele-positive subsets. Repertoires with fewer than 30,000 or more than 120,000 public chains were left out of co-occurrence clustering, as were about 5 repertoires with anomalous nucleotide sharing. The source is immuneACCESS, and TCRdb retained only in-frame sequences with V and J called. Part of the clones is not carried over; for the studies checked, unresolved V genes explain less than half of this, and the remainder is unexplained. V and J calls and clone size are given by that table; D and trimming were obtained from the DNA. For this sample the table gives 200,000 to 250,000 clones, of which approximately 79% were detected only once. The top ten constitute around 1.7% of the sample.

In total, 630 or so healthy bone marrow donors made up the cohort. At the time of sampling, all cohort members were nominally healthy, though unrecorded immune exposures were likely present. The donor tested CMV seronegative, placing the donor among the 350 to 400 seronegative members of the cohort. A peripheral blood sample was collected from each donor, and TCR beta sequencing was performed on peripheral blood mononuclear cells. The Qiagen DNeasy Blood Extraction Kit was used to extract genomic DNA from the blood cell samples. On this clone: This receptor's antigen is unknown. No much larger clone exists at a distance of one base, and base qualities are not known.

This receptor was obtained from a man younger than 35 in good health and CMV-seronegative. The sample consisted of PBMCs. The chain is encoded by TRBV10-3 joined to TRBJ2-2; the junction holds 7 bases that match TRBD1. The CDR3 sequence is CAIRDSKDTGELFF. The DNA reads TGTGCCATCCGGGACAGTAAGGACACCGGGGAGCTGTTTTTT.